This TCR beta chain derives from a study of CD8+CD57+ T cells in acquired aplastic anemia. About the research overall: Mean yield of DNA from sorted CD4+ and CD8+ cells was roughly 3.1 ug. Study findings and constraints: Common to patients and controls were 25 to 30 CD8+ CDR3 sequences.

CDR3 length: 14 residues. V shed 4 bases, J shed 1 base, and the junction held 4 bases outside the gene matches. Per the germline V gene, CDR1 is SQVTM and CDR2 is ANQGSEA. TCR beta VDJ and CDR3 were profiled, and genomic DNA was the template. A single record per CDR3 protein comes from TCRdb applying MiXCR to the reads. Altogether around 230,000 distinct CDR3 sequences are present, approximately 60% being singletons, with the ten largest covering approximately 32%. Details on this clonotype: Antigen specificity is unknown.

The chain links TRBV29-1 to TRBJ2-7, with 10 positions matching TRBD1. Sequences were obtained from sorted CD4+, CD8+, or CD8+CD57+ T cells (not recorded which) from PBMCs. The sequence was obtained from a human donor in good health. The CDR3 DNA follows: TGCAGCGTTGTTCGGGACAGGGGATCCTACGAGCAGTACTTC. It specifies CSVVRDRGSYEQYF.